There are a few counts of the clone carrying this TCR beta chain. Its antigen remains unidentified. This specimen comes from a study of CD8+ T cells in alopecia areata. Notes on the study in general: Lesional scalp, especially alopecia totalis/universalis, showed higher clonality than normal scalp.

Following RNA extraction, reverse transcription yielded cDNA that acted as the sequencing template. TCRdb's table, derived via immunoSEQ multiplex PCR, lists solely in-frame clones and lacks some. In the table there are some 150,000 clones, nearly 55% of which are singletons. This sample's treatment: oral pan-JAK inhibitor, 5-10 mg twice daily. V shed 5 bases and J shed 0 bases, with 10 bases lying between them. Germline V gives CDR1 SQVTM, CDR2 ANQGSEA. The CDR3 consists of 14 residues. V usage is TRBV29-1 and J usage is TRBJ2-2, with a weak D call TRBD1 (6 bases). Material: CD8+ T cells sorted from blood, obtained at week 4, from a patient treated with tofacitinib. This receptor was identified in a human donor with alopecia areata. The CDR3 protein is CSVRQESNTGELFF. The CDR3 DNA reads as TGCAGCGTTCGACAGGAATCGAACACCGGGGAGCTGTTTTTT.